Described below is a single TCR beta chain sequence and its context. What this receptor recognizes is not known. No much larger clonotype is one base removed from it; base qualities were not supplied. CDR1 and CDR2 are drawn from the germline V gene: SGHTA, FQGNSA. A distance of 19 bases separates the germline ends of V and J, which lose 7 bases and 3 bases respectively. From the cysteine through the phenylalanine, the CDR3 covers 15 amino acids. Only the CDR3 DNA stays, 45 bases, in frame from base 1. The data stem from a study of chemoradiotherapy in HPV16-positive cancers (dated by TCRdb to between 2021 and 2024). Regarding the research as a whole: Candidate HPV-specific T-cell clones and common TCR motifs were defined by functional T-cell assays performed on cells from two HPV16-positive patients. Next, the candidate HPV-specific TCRs and motifs were followed in TCR repertoires from about 90 patients with HPV-related cancers. The study asked whether T-cell immunity against the HPV oncoproteins E6 and E7 changes during chemoradiotherapy and whether it affects survival. Broad study findings and their caveats: Expansion of candidate HPV-specific clones and E7-related TCR motifs was observed in the tumor microenvironment during treatment, whereas no such expansion was observed for non-HPV-specific T cells. The functional definition of HPV-specific T cells came from only two HPV16-positive patients, and the survival association was reported for HPV16-positive patients. Improved recurrence-free survival in HPV16-positive patients was associated with expansion of HPV-responsive T cells during chemoradiotherapy.

Repertoires were sampled multiple times during chemoradiotherapy, which allowed clonal expansion in the tumor microenvironment to be followed. Preparation of the library involved the immunoSEQ multiplex PCR assay. TCRdb carries this immuneACCESS record with in-frame sequences only. Its versions omit some clonotypes, under half of them owing to an unresolved V gene in the studies checked, with the rest unexplained. In this sample the table shows around 14,000 clones, roughly 91% of which occur a single time. The top ten constitute 2.5% to 3% of the sample. The source was blood, collected from a patient who underwent chemoradiotherapy. This TCR was recovered from a human donor with HPV-associated anogenital cancer. The chain is made from TRBV7-2 and TRBJ2-7, with a tentative D gene TRBD2 over 6 matching bases. The CDR3 here reads CASTPRGVTGYEQYF. The sequenced DNA: TGTGCCAGCACCCCCCGCGGGGTTACTGGCTACGAGCAGTACTTC.